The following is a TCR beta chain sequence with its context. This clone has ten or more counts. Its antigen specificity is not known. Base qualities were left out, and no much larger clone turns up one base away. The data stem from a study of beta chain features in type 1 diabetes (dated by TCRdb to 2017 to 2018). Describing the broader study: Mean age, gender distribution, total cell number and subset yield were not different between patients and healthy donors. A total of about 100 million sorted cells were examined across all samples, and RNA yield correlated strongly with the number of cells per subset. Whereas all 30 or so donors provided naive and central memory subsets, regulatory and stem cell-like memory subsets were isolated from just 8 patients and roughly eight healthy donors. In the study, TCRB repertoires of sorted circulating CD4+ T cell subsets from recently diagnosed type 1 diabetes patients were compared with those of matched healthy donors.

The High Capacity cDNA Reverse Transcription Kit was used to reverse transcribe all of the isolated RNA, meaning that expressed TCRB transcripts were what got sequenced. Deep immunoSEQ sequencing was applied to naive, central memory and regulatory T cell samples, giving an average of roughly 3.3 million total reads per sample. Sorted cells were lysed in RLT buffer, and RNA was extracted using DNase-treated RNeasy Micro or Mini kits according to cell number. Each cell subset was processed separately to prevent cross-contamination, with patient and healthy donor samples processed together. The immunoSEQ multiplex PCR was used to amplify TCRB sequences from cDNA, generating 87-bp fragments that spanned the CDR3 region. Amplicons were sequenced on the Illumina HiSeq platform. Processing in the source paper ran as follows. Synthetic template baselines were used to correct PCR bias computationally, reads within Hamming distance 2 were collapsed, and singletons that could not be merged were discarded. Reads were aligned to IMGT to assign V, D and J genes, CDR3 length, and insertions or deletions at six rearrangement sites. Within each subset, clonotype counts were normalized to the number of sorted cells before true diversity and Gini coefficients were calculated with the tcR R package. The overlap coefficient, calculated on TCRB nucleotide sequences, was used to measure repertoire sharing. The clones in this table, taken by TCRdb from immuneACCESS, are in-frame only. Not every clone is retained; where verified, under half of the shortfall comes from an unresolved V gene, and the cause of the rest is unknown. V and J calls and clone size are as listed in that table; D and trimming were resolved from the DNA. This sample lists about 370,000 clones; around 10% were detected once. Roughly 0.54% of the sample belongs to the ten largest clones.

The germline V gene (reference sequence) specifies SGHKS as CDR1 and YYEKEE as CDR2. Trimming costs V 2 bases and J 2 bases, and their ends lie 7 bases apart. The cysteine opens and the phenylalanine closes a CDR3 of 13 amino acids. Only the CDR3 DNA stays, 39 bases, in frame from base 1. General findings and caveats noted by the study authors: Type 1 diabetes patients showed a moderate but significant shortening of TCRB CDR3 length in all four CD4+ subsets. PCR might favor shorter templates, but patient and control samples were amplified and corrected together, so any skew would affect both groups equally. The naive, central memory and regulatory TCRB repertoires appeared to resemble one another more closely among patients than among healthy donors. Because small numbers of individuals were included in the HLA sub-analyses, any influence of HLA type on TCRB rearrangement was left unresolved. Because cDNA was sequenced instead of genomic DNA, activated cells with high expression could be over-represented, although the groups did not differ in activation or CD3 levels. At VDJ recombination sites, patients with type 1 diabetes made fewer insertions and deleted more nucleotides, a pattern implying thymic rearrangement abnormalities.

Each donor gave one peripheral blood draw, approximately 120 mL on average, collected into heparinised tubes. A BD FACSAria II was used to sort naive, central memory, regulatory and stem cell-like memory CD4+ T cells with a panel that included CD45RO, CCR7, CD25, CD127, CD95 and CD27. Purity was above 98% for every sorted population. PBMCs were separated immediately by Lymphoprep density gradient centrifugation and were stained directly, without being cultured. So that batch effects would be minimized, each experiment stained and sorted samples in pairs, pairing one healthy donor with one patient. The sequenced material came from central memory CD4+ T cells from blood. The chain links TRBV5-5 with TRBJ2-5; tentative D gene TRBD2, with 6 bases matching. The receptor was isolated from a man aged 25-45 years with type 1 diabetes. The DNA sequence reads TGTGCCAGCAGCTTCGGAGGGCAAGAGACCCAGTACTTC. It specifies CASSFGGQETQYF.